These T cell receptor beta chains were read from a single sample in a study of PD-1 blockade in classical Hodgkin lymphoma. The assay was immunoSEQ multiplex PCR, and TCRdb's table has in-frame clones only and misses some. Counted here are about 15,000 clones, approximately 80% occurring once; the ten biggest clones make up roughly 34%. Sample: peripheral blood mononuclear cells (PBMCs), taken before the second cycle of nivolumab. Receptor source: a human donor with classical Hodgkin lymphoma. Both conserved end residues are part of each CDR3. A D gene is named only where the DNA matches it firmly. Clone size appears in some rows only: once, few, many, or a class for an expanded clone.

.,TRBV10-3,.,TRBJ2-1,CAISEGGAQQFF,TGTGCCATCAGTGAGGGGGGCGCCCAGCAGTTCTTC
.,TRBV7-3,.,TRBJ2-3,CASSLTGASSADTQYF,TGTGCCAGCAGCTTAACCGGCGCTAGCTCTGCAGATACGCAGTATTTT
.,TRBV7-9,.,TRBJ1-1,CASRGRTNTEAFF,TGTGCCAGCAGGGGCAGGACCAACACTGAAGCTTTCTTT
.,TRBV21-1,.,TRBJ1-3,CASTAPRQESSGNTIYF,TGTGCCAGCACCGCCCCTCGACAGGAATCCTCTGGAAACACCATATATTTT
few,TRBV19,.,TRBJ2-5,CASSTGGKTQYF,TGTGCCAGTAGCACAGGTGGGAAGACCCAGTACTTC
few,TRBV6-5,.,TRBJ1-1,CASRQSDLAFF,TGTGCCAGCAGACAATCGGATCTAGCTTTCTTT
once,TRBV5-1,.,TRBJ2-2,CASSFGTPNTGELFF,TGCGCCAGCAGCTTCGGGACACCGAACACCGGGGAGCTGTTTTTT
.,TRBV7-9,.,TRBJ2-1,CASSSALAASSYNEQFF,TGTGCCAGCAGCTCCGCCTTGGCCGCGTCCTCCTACAATGAGCAGTTCTTC
.,TRBV30,TRBD1,TRBJ1-2,CASQGHYGYTF,TGTGCCTCACAGGGGCACTATGGCTACACCTTC
.,TRBV5-1,TRBD1,TRBJ2-2,CASRGQGESGELFF,TGCGCCAGCAGGGGACAGGGGGAGTCCGGGGAGCTGTTTTTT
.,TRBV6-1,.,TRBJ2-1,CASSAGLGGPNPYNEQFF,TGTGCCAGCAGTGCAGGATTAGGCGGTCCAAATCCCTACAATGAGCAGTTCTTC
.,TRBV19,.,TRBJ1-3,CASSIFSQISGNTIYF,TGTGCCAGTAGTATCTTCAGTCAAATCTCTGGAAACACCATATATTTT
.,TRBV2,TRBD1,TRBJ1-5,CASNWVSGGGRNQPQHF,TGTGCCAGCAATTGGGTGTCAGGGGGAGGAAGGAATCAGCCCCAGCATTTT
.,TRBV7-9,.,TRBJ1-1,CASSVPTPGAIEAFF,TGTGCCAGCAGCGTACCTACACCGGGGGCGATTGAAGCTTTCTTT
once,TRBV6-1,.,TRBJ2-3,CASSSDRTSTDTQYF,TGTGCCAGCAGTAGCGACAGGACTAGCACAGATACGCAGTATTTT
.,TRBV10-2,.,TRBJ1-2,CASSGGPTGGYTF,TGCGCCAGCAGTGGCGGCCCCACGGGGGGCTACACCTTC
.,TRBV5-1,.,TRBJ1-2,CASSLSTGTIPDYGYTF,TGCGCCAGCAGCTTGAGTACAGGAACCATTCCTGACTATGGCTACACCTTC
.,TRBV9,TRBD2,TRBJ2-5,CASSGTSGKQETQYF,TGTGCCAGCAGCGGGACTAGCGGAAAGCAAGAGACCCAGTACTTC
.,TRBV7-2,.,TRBJ1-2,CASSQGQGRGGYTF,TGTGCCAGCAGCCAGGGGCAGGGAAGGGGTGGCTACACCTTC
.,TRBV5-1,TRBD1,TRBJ2-7,CASSFLGTGGTEQYF,TGCGCCAGCAGCTTCCTGGGGACAGGGGGGACCGAGCAGTACTTC
.,TRBV19,.,TRBJ2-5,CASSIERARGETQYF,TGTGCCAGTAGTATCGAGAGGGCGAGGGGAGAGACCCAGTACTTC
.,TRBV9,.,TRBJ1-1,CASSGPGHLNTEAFF,TGTGCCAGCAGCGGGCCGGGACACCTGAACACTGAAGCTTTCTTT
.,TRBV5-5,TRBD1,TRBJ2-6,CASSFRGLLDSGANVLTF,TGTGCCAGCAGCTTCAGGGGGCTACTCGACTCTGGGGCCAACGTCCTGACTTTC
.,TRBV6-5,.,TRBJ1-5,CASSWTGNQPQHF,TGTGCCAGCAGTTGGACGGGCAATCAGCCCCAGCATTTT
.,TRBV2,.,TRBJ1-1,CASGSGTSTMNTEAFF,TGTGCCAGCGGATCTGGGACATCCACTATGAACACTGAAGCTTTCTTT
.,TRBV28,.,TRBJ2-7,CASSLAPSLEEQYF,TGTGCCAGCAGTCTCGCCCCCTCCCTCGAGGAGCAGTACTTC
.,TRBV7-2,TRBD2,TRBJ2-4,CASKTSGSTIQYF,TGTGCCAGCAAAACTAGCGGGAGTACCATTCAGTACTTC
once,TRBV19,.,TRBJ2-5,CASSIDLGTAQETQYF,TGTGCCAGTAGTATAGATCTTGGTACAGCCCAAGAGACCCAGTACTTC
few,TRBV10-1,TRBD1,TRBJ2-2,CASSEADGTDTGELFF,TGCGCCAGCAGTGAGGCAGACGGGACAGACACCGGGGAGCTGTTTTTT
.,TRBV6-5,.,TRBJ1-2,CASSLSTNYGYTF,TGTGCCAGCAGTTTGTCGACTAACTATGGCTACACCTTC
.,TRBV19,TRBD1,TRBJ1-4,CASKNRGGRGTNEKLFF,TGTGCCAGTAAGAACAGGGGAGGTAGAGGCACTAATGAAAAACTGTTTTTT
.,TRBV7-9,TRBD1,TRBJ1-1,CASSRTGASWIGTEAFF,TGTGCCAGCAGCAGAACAGGGGCTTCATGGATAGGTACTGAAGCTTTCTTT
.,TRBV2,TRBD2,TRBJ2-1,CASRRGLAGGRGEQFF,TGTGCCAGCAGGAGAGGACTAGCGGGAGGGAGAGGGGAGCAGTTCTTC
.,TRBV19,TRBD1,TRBJ1-1,CASQGATGNTEAFF,TGTGCCAGTCAGGGGGCAACAGGGAACACTGAAGCTTTCTTT
.,TRBV27,.,TRBJ2-3,CASSLRQTDTQYF,TGTGCCAGCAGTTTACGGCAGACAGATACGCAGTATTTT
.,TRBV6-5,TRBD2,TRBJ2-1,CASSYGIAGAYNEQFF,TGTGCCAGCAGTTACGGAATAGCGGGGGCCTACAATGAGCAGTTCTTC
.,TRBV7-2,.,TRBJ1-2,CASSLERGHYGYTF,TGTGCCAGCAGCTTAGAGAGGGGACACTATGGCTACACCTTC
.,TRBV7-2,.,TRBJ2-3,CASSLMSWDTQYF,TGTGCCAGCAGCTTAATGAGTTGGGATACGCAGTATTTT
once,TRBV10-1,.,TRBJ1-1,CASRRTGATAFF,TGCGCCAGCAGGAGAACCGGGGCGACGGCTTTCTTT
.,TRBV7-6,.,TRBJ1-5,CASSLNEGSQPQHF,TGTGCCAGCAGCTTAAATGAGGGGAGTCAGCCCCAGCATTTT
once,TRBV12-5,TRBD1,TRBJ2-7,CASEGQVWFEQYF,TGTGCTAGTGAGGGACAGGTGTGGTTCGAGCAGTACTTC
once,TRBV7-7,.,TRBJ2-3,CASSPIPGADTQYF,TGTGCTAGCAGCCCGATCCCCGGGGCAGATACGCAGTATTTT
.,TRBV6-5,.,TRBJ1-2,CASSQGDNLKDGYTF,TGTGCCAGCAGTCAAGGGGACAACCTTAAGGATGGCTACACCTTC